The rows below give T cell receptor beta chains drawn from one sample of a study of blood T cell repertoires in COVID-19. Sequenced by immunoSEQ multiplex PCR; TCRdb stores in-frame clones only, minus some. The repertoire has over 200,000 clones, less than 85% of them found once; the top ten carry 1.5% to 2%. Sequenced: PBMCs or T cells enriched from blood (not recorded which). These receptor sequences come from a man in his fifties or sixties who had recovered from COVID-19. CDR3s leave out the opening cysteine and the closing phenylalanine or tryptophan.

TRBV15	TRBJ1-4	ATSRVETGFNEKLF
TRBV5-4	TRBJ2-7	ASSRGQGALYYEQY
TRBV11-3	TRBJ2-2	ASSLRGADTGELF
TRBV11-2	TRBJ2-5	ASSEGTGRSQETQY
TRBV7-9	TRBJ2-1	ASSLGAGSYNEQF
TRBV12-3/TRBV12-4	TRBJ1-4	ASSLSGKEKLF
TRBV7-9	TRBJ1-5	ASSLNEFQPQH
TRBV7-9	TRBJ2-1	ASSPQTSGVNNEQF
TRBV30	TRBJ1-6	AWASSSYNSPLH
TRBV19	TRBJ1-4	ASSTLRGFNEKLF
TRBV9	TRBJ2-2	ASSVARGSNTGELF
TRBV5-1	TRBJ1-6	ASSWQGASYNSPLH
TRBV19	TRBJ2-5	ASSLTTSRETQY
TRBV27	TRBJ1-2	ASSLGQNYGYT
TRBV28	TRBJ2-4	ASSLNSPVQGGNIQY
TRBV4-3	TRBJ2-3	ASSQDWGVGRVPDTQY
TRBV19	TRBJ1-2	ASSIARRSPAFYGYT
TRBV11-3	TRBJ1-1	ASSGGAPNTEAF
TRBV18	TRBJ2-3	ASSPSTDTQY
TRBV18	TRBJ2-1	ASSPSGSKRDNEQF
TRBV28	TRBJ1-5	ASSPTPGGNQPQH
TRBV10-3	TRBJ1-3	AIMKSSGNTIY
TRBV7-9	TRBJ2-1	ASSLGSNNEQF
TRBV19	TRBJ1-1	ASNRGLIDTEAF
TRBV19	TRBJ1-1	ASSTTGDTEAF
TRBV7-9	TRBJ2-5	ASSLARAPGRDRETQY
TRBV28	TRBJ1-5	ASSFASRLQYSNQPQH
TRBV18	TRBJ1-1	ASSPEDSRNTEAF
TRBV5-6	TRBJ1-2	ASSLASLNYGYT
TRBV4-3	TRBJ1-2	ASSPSTNYGYT
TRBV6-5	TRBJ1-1	ASSPRNTEAF
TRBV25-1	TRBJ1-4	ASSEMGGDVREKLF
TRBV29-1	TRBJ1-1	SVLLAGRSEAF
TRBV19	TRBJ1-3	ASLDRVAGNTIY
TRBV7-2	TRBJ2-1	ASSSPPGLAGGYNEQF
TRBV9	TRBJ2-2	ASRVGAANTGELF
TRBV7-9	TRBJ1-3	ASSPALYSGNTIY
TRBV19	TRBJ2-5	ASSGGVETQY
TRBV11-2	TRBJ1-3	ASSLDSGPSGNTIY
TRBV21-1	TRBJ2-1	ASTIQGAPGNEQF
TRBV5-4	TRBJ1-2	ASSRDLRDGYT
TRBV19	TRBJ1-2	ASSIVVTGAYGYT
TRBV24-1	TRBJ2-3	ATSDFFTDTQY
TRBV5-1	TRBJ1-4	ASSLLGQGVEKLF
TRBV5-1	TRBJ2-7	ASSLDLQGPDEQY
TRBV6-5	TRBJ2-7	ASTSRLETSYEQY
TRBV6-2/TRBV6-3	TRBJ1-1	ASSYGQEFMNTEAF
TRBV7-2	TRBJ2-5	ASSLFGGVQETQY
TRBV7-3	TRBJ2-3	ASSLTPMDTQY
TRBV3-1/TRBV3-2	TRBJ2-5	ASSEPSGTY
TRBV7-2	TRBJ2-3	ASSLVVGGTDTQY
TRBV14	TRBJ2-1	ASSPQGLKQF
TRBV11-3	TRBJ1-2	ASSSGQERSGYT
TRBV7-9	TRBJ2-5	AAGEGETQY
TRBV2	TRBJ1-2	ASSADRGGYGYT
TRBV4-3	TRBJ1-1	ASSQESGAGTEAF
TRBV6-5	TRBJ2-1	ASSYKTGAYNEQF
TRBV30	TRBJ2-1	AWNTPPSYNEQF
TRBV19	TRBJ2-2	ASSIFGAGLSTGELF